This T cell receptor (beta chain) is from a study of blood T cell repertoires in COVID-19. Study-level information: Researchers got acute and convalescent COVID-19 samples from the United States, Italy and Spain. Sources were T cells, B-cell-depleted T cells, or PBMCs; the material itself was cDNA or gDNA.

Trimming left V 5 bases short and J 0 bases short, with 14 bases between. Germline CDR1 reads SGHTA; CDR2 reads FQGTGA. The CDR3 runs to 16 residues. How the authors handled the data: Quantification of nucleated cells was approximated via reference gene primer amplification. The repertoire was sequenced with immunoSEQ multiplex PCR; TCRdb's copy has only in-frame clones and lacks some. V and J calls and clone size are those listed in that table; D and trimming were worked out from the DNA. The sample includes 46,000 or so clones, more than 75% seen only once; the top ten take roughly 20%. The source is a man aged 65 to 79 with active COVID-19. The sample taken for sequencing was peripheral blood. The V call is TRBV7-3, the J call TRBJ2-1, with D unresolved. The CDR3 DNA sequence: TGTGCCAGCAGCCCCGTTCCTTTGAGCTCCTACAATGAGCAGTTCTTC. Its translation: CASSPVPLSSYNEQFF.